This TCR beta chain is drawn from a study of blood T cell repertoires in COVID-19. Study details: Samples taken during acute and convalescent COVID-19 were collected in the United States, Italy and Spain. The cDNA or gDNA used as material had been derived from T cells, B-cell-depleted T cells, or PBMCs.

V dropped 4 bases and J dropped 8; count of bases not matched to a gene: 7. The CDR3 covers 15 residues. From germline, CDR1 is SGDLS and CDR2 YYNGEE. In the original analysis: Quantification of nucleated cells was approximated via reference gene primer amplification. Data came from immunoSEQ multiplex PCR; TCRdb stores just in-frame clones and leaves some out. V and J calls and clone size follow that table, whereas D and trimming were derived from the DNA. The sample carries a few hundred thousand clones, approximately 81% recorded once. V usage is TRBV9 and J usage is TRBJ1-4, with 11 bases that match TRBD1. The source material was peripheral blood. This receptor was identified in a woman aged 80 or over with active or convalescent COVID-19. The CDR3 coding sequence is TGTGCCAGCAGCACCGGGGACAGGGGGAAGGAAAAACTGTTTTTT. Protein product: CASSTGDRGKEKLFF.